These 7 T cell receptor beta chains originate from one sample sequenced in a study of shared clonotypes between healthy human individuals. Assay used: immunoSEQ multiplex PCR; TCRdb lists only in-frame clones, some missing. The repertoire holds about 1.1 million clones, with more than 75% as singletons. Input material: memory CD4+ T cells from PBMCs. The subset here: CD45RA-negative fraction. These receptors were collected from a man younger than 35 in good health. Some clones in this sample may be carry-over from other donors' samples.

The chain is built from TRBV30 and TRBJ2-6, with no clear D. Germline-derived CDR1 and CDR2 are GTSNPN and SVGIG (reference sequence). The CDR3 totals 14 residues. V was trimmed by 0 bases and J by 0 bases, leaving 3 bases between them. The CDR3 DNA is TGTGCCTGGAGTGTGAGCTCTGGGGCCAACGTCCTGACTTTC. Its translation is CAWSVSSGANVLTF. The full variable domain, rest sourced from reference TRBV30 and TRBJ2-6, is SQTIHQWPATLVQPVGSPLSLECTVEGTSNPNLYWYRQAAGRGLQLLFYSVGIGQISSEVPQNLSASRPQDRQFILSSKKLLLSDSGFYLCAWSVSSGANVLTFGAGSRLTVL.

The chain has TRBV11-3 and TRBJ2-3; 7 bases match TRBD2. The CDR3 is made up of 17 amino acids. From germline, CDR1 is SGHNT and CDR2 YENEEA. J lost 6 bases, V lost 1 base, and 13 bases had no gene match. Here the CDR3 DNA reads TGTGCCAGCAGCTTAGGGTCCTCTAGCGGTCTGCTGGATACGCAGTATTTT. Translating it yields CASSLGSSSGLLDTQYF.

This clone was found a few times. The chain joins TRBV4-2 to TRBJ1-5, with D tentatively TRBD1 (6 bases). CDR1 and CDR2 from the germline V gene are LGHNA and YNFKEQ. V gave up 4 bases and J gave up 2 bases, with 18 bases separating them. The CDR3 is 17 residues long. This CDR3 reads CASSPTLGGLGNQPQHF. DNA of the CDR3: TGTGCCAGCAGCCCGACTTTAGGGGGTCTGGGCAATCAGCCCCAGCATTTT.

The genes are TRBV2 and TRBJ1-5; TRBD1 might be the D (5 bases). Trimming shortened V by 0 bases and J by 7 bases, and 13 bases separated the two germline ends. Looked up from germline, CDR1 is SNHLY and CDR2 is FYNNEI. CDR3 length equals 15 residues. DNA of the CDR3: TGTGCCAGCAGTGAAGCGCTTCGAGGGGAACAGCCCCAGCATTTT. Translated: CASSEALRGEQPQHF.

V is TRBV5-5 and J is TRBJ1-4; D is uncertain. The CDR3 loop spans 14 amino acids. Germline CDR1 is SGHKS and CDR2 is YYEKEE (reference sequence). V lost 1 base, J lost 7 bases, and 11 bases lay in between. Here the CDR3 DNA reads TGTGCCAGCAGCTTGCGGGTAATCGGTGAAAAACTGTTTTTT. It yields the protein CASSLRVIGEKLFF.

This chain connects TRBV28 to TRBJ1-5; 9 bases fit TRBD1. Germline CDR1 is MDHEN and CDR2 is SYDVKM. The V and J ends lost 4 bases and 4 bases, in that order; junction bases with no gene match: 11. CDR3 length: 17 amino acids. The CDR3 sequence: CASSSPDRGNFNQPQHF. The DNA for the CDR3 is TGTGCCAGCAGTTCTCCGGACAGGGGCAATTTTAATCAGCCCCAGCATTTT.

In DNA form, the CDR3 reads TGTGCCAGCAGCCCCCTCCGCGGGGCCAACGTCCTGACTTTC. This translates into CASSPLRGANVLTF. V and J are TRBV11-2 and TRBJ2-6; no clear D gene. The CDR3 length is 14 residues. CDR1 and CDR2 from the germline V gene are SGHAT and FQNNGV. The germline V and J ends were trimmed by 5 bases and 4 bases, with 9 bases remaining between them.